Listed below are T cell receptor beta chains from one sample, sequenced in a study of blood T cell repertoires in COVID-19. Using immunoSEQ multiplex PCR, the repertoire was profiled, and TCRdb retains in-frame clones only, with some absent. This sample has hundreds of thousands of clones, with 80% to 90% found just once. Sequenced input: peripheral blood. Receptor source: a woman of 80 years or more with active or convalescent COVID-19. CDR3s include the opening cysteine and the closing phenylalanine or tryptophan. The order of the fields is clone size, V gene, J gene, D gene, CDR3 length, CDR3 protein, CDR3 DNA. D genes are given only for firm matches. Clone size is not always given. Where it is, it says once, few, many or a class for expanded clones.

.	TRBV12-3/TRBV12-4	TRBJ1-1	.	13	CASSLSGVSEAFF	TGTGCCAGCAGCTTGTCGGGGGTATCTGAAGCTTTCTTT
.	TRBV5-1	TRBJ2-3	TRBD1	16	CASSTPRQGSTDTQYF	TGCGCCAGCAGCACCCCAAGACAGGGGAGCACAGATACGCAGTATTTT
.	TRBV12-5	TRBJ1-1	.	15	CASGPNGGAATEAFF	TGTGCTAGTGGTCCCAATGGGGGGGCCGCCACTGAAGCTTTCTTT
.	TRBV4-3	TRBJ2-7	.	13	CASSRNREGEQYF	TGCGCCAGCAGCAGAAACAGGGAGGGCGAGCAGTACTTC
.	TRBV5-1	TRBJ2-3	TRBD1	14	CASSLWDRADTQYF	TGCGCCAGCAGCTTGTGGGACAGGGCAGATACGCAGTATTTT
.	TRBV7-2	TRBJ2-7	.	14	CASSRGGGVFEQYF	TGTGCCAGCAGCCGGGGTGGCGGCGTCTTCGAGCAGTACTTC
.	TRBV6-6	TRBJ2-1	TRBD2	12	CASSTSSGGSFF	TGTGCCAGCAGTACCTCTAGCGGAGGGTCGTTCTTC
.	TRBV9	TRBJ2-3	.	16	CASSGGGADLVDTQYF	TGTGCCAGCAGCGGTGGGGGGGCGGATCTGGTGGATACGCAGTATTTT
once	TRBV18	TRBJ2-2	TRBD1	16	CASSPQQGANTGELFF	TGTGCCAGCTCACCCCAGCAGGGGGCGAACACCGGGGAGCTGTTTTTT
.	TRBV18	TRBJ2-2	TRBD2	15	CASSPRASGTGELFF	TGTGCCAGCTCACCAAGGGCTAGCGGGACCGGGGAGCTGTTTTTT
.	TRBV6-5	TRBJ1-1	TRBD1	13	CASRQTGHTEAFF	TGTGCCAGCAGGCAGACAGGGCACACTGAAGCTTTCTTT
once	TRBV5-4	TRBJ1-4	.	15	CASSLRQDSNEKLFF	TGTGCCAGCAGCTTGCGTCAGGACTCCAATGAAAAACTGTTTTTT
.	TRBV6-5	TRBJ1-2	.	11	CASSYPGGYTF	TGTGCCAGCAGTTACCCGGGGGGCTACACCTTC
.	TRBV3-1/TRBV3-2	TRBJ2-5	TRBD2	16	CASSQEAASGQETQYF	TGTGCCAGCAGCCAAGAAGCGGCTAGCGGACAAGAGACCCAGTACTTC
.	TRBV30	TRBJ2-7	.	15	CAWSVLGGPDNEQYF	TGTGCCTGGAGTGTACTCGGGGGACCTGACAACGAGCAGTACTTC
.	TRBV19	TRBJ1-1	TRBD1	16	CASTDQRGQGATEAFF	TGTGCCAGTACCGATCAGAGGGGGCAGGGAGCCACTGAAGCTTTCTTT
.	TRBV7-9	TRBJ2-1	TRBD2	17	CASSLGLAGNLGDEQFF	TGTGCCAGCAGCTTAGGTCTAGCGGGGAACTTAGGGGATGAGCAGTTCTTC
.	TRBV5-5	TRBJ1-2	.	14	CASSNSPDNYGYTF	TGTGCCAGCAGTAACAGCCCCGATAACTATGGCTACACCTTC
.	TRBV6-5	TRBJ1-2	.	14	CASRRTGTSYGYTF	TGTGCCAGCAGGCGGACCGGGACATCCTATGGCTACACCTTC
.	TRBV24-1	TRBJ1-1	.	14	CATSDSTVNTEAFF	TGTGCCACCAGTGACTCAACAGTGAACACTGAAGCTTTCTTT
.	TRBV6-5	TRBJ1-2	TRBD1	13	CASRETGMEGYTF	TGTGCCAGCAGGGAGACAGGGATGGAAGGCTACACCTTC
.	TRBV12-3/TRBV12-4	TRBJ1-2	.	12	CLTGQTLYGYTF	TGTCTTACCGGACAGACCCTCTATGGCTACACCTTC
.	TRBV19	TRBJ2-2	.	16	CASSPQGHPGSGELFF	TGTGCCAGTAGTCCCCAGGGACATCCCGGGTCTGGGGAGCTGTTTTTT
.	TRBV15	TRBJ1-1	.	17	CATSYPGQGTVNTEAFF	TGTGCCACCAGCTACCCCGGGCAGGGGACCGTGAACACTGAAGCTTTCTTT
once	TRBV5-1	TRBJ2-7	TRBD2	14	CASSFRTGGYEQYF	TGCGCCAGCAGCTTTAGGACGGGAGGGTACGAGCAGTACTTC
.	TRBV4-2	TRBJ2-1	.	16	CASSQDGRSSYNEQFF	TGTGCCAGCAGCCAAGATGGCAGAAGCTCCTACAATGAGCAGTTCTTC
.	TRBV10-1	TRBJ1-2	.	14	CASSEPLHGEGYTF	TGCGCCAGCAGTGAGCCTCTACACGGGGAAGGCTACACCTTC
.	TRBV6-5	TRBJ1-1	.	13	CASGRGTNTEAFF	TGTGCCAGCGGACGGGGAACGAACACTGAAGCTTTCTTT
.	TRBV18	TRBJ2-5	TRBD2	13	CASSPQGGETQYF	TGTGCCAGCTCACCTCAGGGAGGGGAGACCCAGTACTTC
.	TRBV2	TRBJ2-2	TRBD1	13	CASSAQGTGELFF	TGTGCCAGCAGTGCACAGGGGACCGGGGAGCTGTTTTTT
.	TRBV2	TRBJ2-1	.	15	CASSADSGVRNEQFF	TGTGCCAGCAGTGCTGATAGCGGAGTCCGGAATGAGCAGTTCTTC
.	TRBV5-4	TRBJ2-7	TRBD1	14	CASSLQGPAYEQYF	TGTGCCAGCAGCTTACAGGGGCCTGCCTACGAGCAGTACTTC
.	TRBV6-2/TRBV6-3	TRBJ2-5	TRBD2	17	CASSYSGLAGGLETQYF	TGTGCCAGCAGTTACTCCGGACTAGCGGGAGGGCTGGAGACCCAGTACTTC
.	TRBV18	TRBJ2-5	.	14	CASSRGGAEETQYF	TGTGCCAGCTCACGGGGCGGGGCTGAAGAGACCCAGTACTTC
.	TRBV6-5	TRBJ1-3	.	15	CASSRTQATGNTIYF	TGTGCCAGCAGTAGAACCCAGGCAACTGGAAACACCATATATTTT
.	TRBV18	TRBJ2-1	TRBD2	16	CASSPTLAGRVNEQFF	TGTGCCAGCTCACCGACACTAGCGGGAAGAGTCAATGAGCAGTTCTTC
.	TRBV7-8	TRBJ1-5	TRBD1	16	CASSTWTGDSNQPQHF	TGTGCCAGCAGCACCTGGACAGGGGATAGCAATCAGCCCCAGCATTTT
.	TRBV5-4	TRBJ2-7	TRBD1	15	CASSLGGTGPYEQYF	TGTGCCAGCAGCTTGGGGGGGACAGGCCCCTACGAGCAGTACTTC
.	TRBV2	TRBJ2-1	.	15	CASTGFDRLSNEQFF	TGTGCCAGCACCGGTTTTGACAGGCTCTCCAATGAGCAGTTCTTC
.	TRBV3-1/TRBV3-2	TRBJ1-1	.	14	CASRIGQRNTEAFF	TGTGCCAGCAGGATTGGACAGAGGAACACTGAAGCTTTCTTT
.	TRBV18	TRBJ1-5	.	15	CASSPLGAPGQPQHF	TGTGCCAGCTCACCCCTAGGGGCCCCGGGTCAGCCCCAGCATTTT
.	TRBV2	TRBJ2-7	.	15	CASRRVSGAGREQYF	TGTGCCAGCCGAAGGGTTTCGGGAGCAGGAAGGGAGCAGTACTTC
.	TRBV4-2	TRBJ2-5	TRBD1	15	CASSQDGTGPETQYF	TGTGCCAGCAGCCAAGATGGGACAGGCCCCGAGACCCAGTACTTC
.	TRBV18	TRBJ2-1	TRBD2	17	CASSPYASGPTYNEQFF	TGTGCCAGCTCACCATATGCTAGCGGGCCGACCTACAATGAGCAGTTCTTC
.	TRBV7-3	TRBJ2-3	TRBD2	17	CASSLGLAGVGTDTQYF	TGTGCCAGCAGCTTAGGGCTAGCGGGAGTGGGGACAGATACGCAGTATTTT
.	TRBV6-5	TRBJ1-5	.	13	CASSYDSHQPQHF	TGTGCCAGCAGTTACGACAGTCATCAGCCCCAGCATTTT